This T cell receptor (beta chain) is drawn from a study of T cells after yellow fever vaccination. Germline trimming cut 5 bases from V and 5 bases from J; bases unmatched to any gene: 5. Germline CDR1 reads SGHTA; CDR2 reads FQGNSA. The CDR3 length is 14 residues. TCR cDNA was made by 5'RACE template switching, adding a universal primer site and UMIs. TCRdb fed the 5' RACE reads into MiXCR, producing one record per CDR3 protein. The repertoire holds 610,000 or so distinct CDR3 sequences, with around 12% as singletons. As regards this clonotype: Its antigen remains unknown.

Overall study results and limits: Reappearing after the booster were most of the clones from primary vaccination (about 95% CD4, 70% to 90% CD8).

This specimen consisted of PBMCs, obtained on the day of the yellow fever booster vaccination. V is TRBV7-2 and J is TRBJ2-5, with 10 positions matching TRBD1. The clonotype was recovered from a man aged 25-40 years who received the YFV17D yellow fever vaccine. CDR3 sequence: CASSVDRGLETQYF. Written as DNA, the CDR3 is TGTGCCAGCAGCGTCGACAGGGGGCTGGAGACCCAGTACTTC. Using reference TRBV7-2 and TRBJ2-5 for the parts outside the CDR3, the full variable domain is GAGVSQSPSNKVTEKGKDVELRCDPISGHTALYWYRQSLGQGLEFLIYFQGNSAPDKSGLPSDRFSAERTGGSVSTLTIQRTQQEDSAVYLCASSVDRGLETQYFGPGTRLLVL.